These T cell receptor beta chains were read from a single sample in a study of early T cells in non-severe SARS-CoV-2 infection. MiXCR, applied by TCRdb to the 5' RACE reads, yields one record per CDR3 protein. The sample shows around 57,000 distinct CDR3 sequences, approximately 6.2% of them seen only once. Sequencing used whole blood. All receptors come from an adult who was a healthcare worker with PCR-confirmed SARS-CoV-2 infection or an uninfected control (not recorded which). Both conserved end residues are part of each CDR3. D genes are given only for firm matches. Not every row has a clone size; where given, it reads once, few, many or a size class.

j_gene: TRBJ2-1; v_gene: TRBV24-1; d_gene: .; abundance: many; CDR3nt: TGTGCCACCAGTGATTCCATACACAATGAGCAGTTCTTC; CDR3aa: CATSDSIHNEQFF
j_gene: TRBJ2-1; v_gene: TRBV4-2; d_gene: .; abundance: few; CDR3nt: TGTGCCAGCAGCCCGGGGGACATCACCTACAATGAGCAGTTCTTC; CDR3aa: CASSPGDITYNEQFF
j_gene: TRBJ2-2; v_gene: TRBV6-4; d_gene: .; abundance: many; CDR3nt: TGTGCCAGCAGTGACTCATACAGGGCGAACACCGGGGAGCTGTTTTTT; CDR3aa: CASSDSYRANTGELFF
j_gene: TRBJ1-4; v_gene: TRBV29-1; d_gene: .; abundance: many; CDR3nt: TGCAGCGTTGCCAGGTCACAGGACAAACTGTTTTTT; CDR3aa: CSVARSQDKLFF
j_gene: TRBJ2-1; v_gene: TRBV7-2; d_gene: .; abundance: many; CDR3nt: TGTGCCAGCAGCCTACTTCAGAATGAGCAGTTCTTC; CDR3aa: CASSLLQNEQFF
j_gene: TRBJ1-1; v_gene: TRBV6-6; d_gene: .; abundance: many; CDR3nt: TGTGCCAGCAGTTACACTGAAGCTTTCTTT; CDR3aa: CASSYTEAFF
j_gene: TRBJ2-1; v_gene: TRBV20-1; d_gene: TRBD2; abundance: many; CDR3nt: TGCAGTGCTAGTCGTAACCTAGCGGGGGGGACCAATCATGAGCAGTTCTTC; CDR3aa: CSASRNLAGGTNHEQFF
j_gene: TRBJ2-3; v_gene: TRBV11-2; d_gene: .; abundance: many; CDR3nt: TGTGCCAGCAGCCCAGGGGCAGGGCGTCGAGGGAGCACAGATACGCAGTATTTT; CDR3aa: CASSPGAGRRGSTDTQYF
j_gene: TRBJ2-7; v_gene: TRBV5-1; d_gene: .; abundance: few; CDR3nt: TGCGCCAGCAGCTTGGCCTCAGGGAGCTACGAGCAGTACTTC; CDR3aa: CASSLASGSYEQYF
j_gene: TRBJ2-7; v_gene: TRBV27; d_gene: TRBD2; abundance: many; CDR3nt: TGTGCCAGCAGTTTATTTAGCGGGAGCGGCGAGCAGTACTTC; CDR3aa: CASSLFSGSGEQYF
j_gene: TRBJ1-1; v_gene: TRBV20-1; d_gene: .; abundance: many; CDR3nt: TGCAGTGCACAGGGAGGGGGCACTGAAGCTTTCTTT; CDR3aa: CSAQGGGTEAFF
j_gene: TRBJ2-5; v_gene: TRBV14; d_gene: .; abundance: few; CDR3nt: TGTGCCAGCAGCCAAAATTGGAGGGGCCAAGAGACCCAGTACTTC; CDR3aa: CASSQNWRGQETQYF
j_gene: TRBJ2-1; v_gene: TRBV6-2/TRBV6-3; d_gene: .; abundance: many; CDR3nt: TGTGCCAGCAAACTAGCAGCCTACAATGAGCAGTTCTTC; CDR3aa: CASKLAAYNEQFF
j_gene: TRBJ1-5; v_gene: TRBV12-2; d_gene: .; abundance: few; CDR3nt: TGTGCAAGTCGCTTAGACGTCAGTGGAGGGTGCCAGCCCCAGCATTTT; CDR3aa: CASRLDVSGGCQPQHF
j_gene: TRBJ2-1; v_gene: TRBV12-3/TRBV12-4; d_gene: .; abundance: many; CDR3nt: TGTGCCAGCAGTTTGGGAGGGGGGGCCTTTAAACTTGAGCAGTTCTTC; CDR3aa: CASSLGGGAFKLEQFF
j_gene: TRBJ2-3; v_gene: TRBV12-3/TRBV12-4; d_gene: .; abundance: many; CDR3nt: TGTGCCACCCCCGGGGACCGGTTCACAGATACGCAGTATTTT; CDR3aa: CATPGDRFTDTQYF
j_gene: TRBJ2-3; v_gene: TRBV19; d_gene: TRBD1; abundance: many; CDR3nt: TGTGCCAGTACCAACCCCTCAGGGGGCGGCCGAGATACGCAGTATTTT; CDR3aa: CASTNPSGGGRDTQYF
j_gene: TRBJ2-1; v_gene: TRBV5-8; d_gene: TRBD2; abundance: .; CDR3nt: TGTGCCAGCAGTCTCGATGCGGGGGGCATTGCCGATGAGCAGTTCTTC; CDR3aa: CASSLDAGGIADEQFF
j_gene: TRBJ2-3; v_gene: TRBV6-6; d_gene: TRBD2; abundance: many; CDR3nt: TGTGCCAGCAGTTACACTAGCGGCACAGATACGCAGTATTTT; CDR3aa: CASSYTSGTDTQYF
j_gene: TRBJ2-3; v_gene: TRBV5-6; d_gene: TRBD1; abundance: once; CDR3nt: TGTGCCAGCAGCTTGATGGACAGGGGGCATGTATTGTTT; CDR3aa: CASSLMDRGHVLF
j_gene: TRBJ1-1; v_gene: TRBV7-2; d_gene: TRBD1; abundance: many; CDR3nt: TGTGCCAGCAGCTCGAGACAGGGACGAACTGAAGCTTTCTTT; CDR3aa: CASSSRQGRTEAFF
j_gene: TRBJ2-1; v_gene: TRBV11-2; d_gene: TRBD2; abundance: many; CDR3nt: TGTGCCAGCACCCAAAAGCCAAGCGGGGGTGGGCAGTTCTTC; CDR3aa: CASTQKPSGGGQFF
j_gene: TRBJ1-5; v_gene: TRBV6-2/TRBV6-3; d_gene: .; abundance: many; CDR3nt: TGTGCCAGCAACCCTAACAGGAGCGGCAATCAGCCCCAGCATTTT; CDR3aa: CASNPNRSGNQPQHF
j_gene: TRBJ2-1; v_gene: TRBV3-1; d_gene: .; abundance: few; CDR3nt: TGTGCCAGCAGCCAAGTCCTTCAGTACAATGAGCAGTTCTTC; CDR3aa: CASSQVLQYNEQFF
j_gene: TRBJ2-2; v_gene: TRBV7-6; d_gene: .; abundance: many; CDR3nt: TGTGCCAGCAGCTTGAGTGACTACCCCACCGGGGAGCTGTTTTTT; CDR3aa: CASSLSDYPTGELFF
j_gene: TRBJ2-1; v_gene: TRBV7-2; d_gene: .; abundance: many; CDR3nt: TGTGCCAGCAGCTTAGCAGGACCCTCCTACAATGAGCAGTTCTTC; CDR3aa: CASSLAGPSYNEQFF
j_gene: TRBJ1-3; v_gene: TRBV3-1; d_gene: .; abundance: .; CDR3nt: TGTGCCAGCAGCCCCCACTGGCGTGAGGCCCCTGGAAACACCATATATTTT; CDR3aa: CASSPHWREAPGNTIYF
j_gene: TRBJ1-4; v_gene: TRBV7-2; d_gene: .; abundance: few; CDR3nt: TGTGCCAGCAGCTTAAACCCTATCGCAGGGGTGGGTAATGAAAAACTGTTTTTT; CDR3aa: CASSLNPIAGVGNEKLFF
j_gene: TRBJ2-7; v_gene: TRBV6-5; d_gene: TRBD2; abundance: few; CDR3nt: TGTGCCAGCAGCTCAAAGGGGAGGGGAGCCTACGAGCAGTACTTC; CDR3aa: CASSSKGRGAYEQYF
j_gene: TRBJ1-2; v_gene: TRBV20-1; d_gene: TRBD1; abundance: .; CDR3nt: TGCAGTGCTCAGGACAGGGGGTATGGCTACACCTTC; CDR3aa: CSAQDRGYGYTF
j_gene: TRBJ2-1; v_gene: TRBV7-6; d_gene: .; abundance: many; CDR3nt: TGTGCCAGCAGCTTAAGCCGCCCAACCAATAATGAGCAGTTCTTC; CDR3aa: CASSLSRPTNNEQFF
j_gene: TRBJ1-4; v_gene: TRBV5-4; d_gene: .; abundance: many; CDR3nt: TGTGCCAGCAGCTGGGGGAGGGATGAAAAACTGTTTTTT; CDR3aa: CASSWGRDEKLFF
j_gene: TRBJ1-1; v_gene: TRBV20-1; d_gene: .; abundance: .; CDR3nt: TGCAGTGCTCCCGACGCCTCAAGGGTAAAAGCTTTCTTT; CDR3aa: CSAPDASRVKAFF
j_gene: TRBJ1-1; v_gene: TRBV29-1; d_gene: .; abundance: many; CDR3nt: TGCAGCGTTGAAGTGAACCGCGAAGCTTTCTTT; CDR3aa: CSVEVNREAFF
j_gene: TRBJ1-2; v_gene: TRBV12-3/TRBV12-4; d_gene: TRBD1; abundance: many; CDR3nt: TGTGCCAGCAGTTTACCCCCCGGGACAGGGGGAGCAAACTATGGCTACACCTTC; CDR3aa: CASSLPPGTGGANYGYTF
j_gene: TRBJ2-5; v_gene: TRBV10-3; d_gene: .; abundance: many; CDR3nt: TGTGCCATCAGTGGAAGGGGAAAGGGGGAAGAGACCCAGTACTTC; CDR3aa: CAISGRGKGEETQYF
j_gene: TRBJ2-5; v_gene: TRBV6-6; d_gene: .; abundance: many; CDR3nt: TGTGCCAGCAGTTCCTACTCAGGGGGGCGACAAGAGACCCAGTACTTC; CDR3aa: CASSSYSGGRQETQYF
j_gene: TRBJ2-5; v_gene: TRBV4-3; d_gene: .; abundance: many; CDR3nt: TGCGCCAGCAGCCAAGGCGACGGGGGAGGTCCAGAGACCCAGTACTTC; CDR3aa: CASSQGDGGGPETQYF
j_gene: TRBJ1-2; v_gene: TRBV4-3; d_gene: TRBD1; abundance: many; CDR3nt: TGCGCCAGCAGCCTCACTTCCGGGACAGGGGTGTATGGCTACACCTTC; CDR3aa: CASSLTSGTGVYGYTF
j_gene: TRBJ1-6; v_gene: TRBV6-2/TRBV6-3; d_gene: .; abundance: many; CDR3nt: TGTGCCAGCAGTTACGTGGGGGGAACGTCACCCCTCCACTTT; CDR3aa: CASSYVGGTSPLHF